Listed here are 9 T cell receptor beta chains from one sample, sequenced in a study of T cell repertoires in cytomegalovirus infection. Each CDR3 protein gets one entry after TCRdb re-called the reads with MiXCR. The repertoire holds about 680,000 distinct CDR3 sequences, with 20% to 25% as singletons. Sequencing input: CD8+ T cells from PBMCs. These receptors all come from a human donor in good health (CMV status not recorded). Some clones in this sample may be carry-over from other donors' samples.

This clonotype was seen a few times. J is TRBJ1-1 and V is TRBV28; D is possibly TRBD1 (5 bases). Trimming shortened V by 4 bases and J by 1 base, and 13 bases separated the two germline ends. Germline V gene sequence: CDR1 MDHEN, CDR2 SYDVKM. This CDR3 has 15 amino acids. CDR3 sequence: CASSSPGGGNTEAFF. The CDR3 DNA sequence: TGTGCCAGCAGTTCCCCCGGGGGGGGGAACACTGAAGCTTTCTTT.

This clonotype has a count of ten or more. The chain couples TRBV7-9 to TRBJ2-5; D might be TRBD2 (7 bases). Germline CDR1 reads SEHNR; CDR2 reads FQNEAQ (reference sequence). The V end was cut by 6 bases, the J end by 1 base, with 15 bases between. The CDR3 covers 15 residues. CDR3 nucleotide sequence: TGTGCCAGCAGGCCCAGCGGGGACATCCAAGAGACCCAGTACTTC. Protein sequence: CASRPSGDIQETQYF.

This clonotype was counted only a few times. The chain has TRBV7-9 and TRBJ1-5, with D unclear. The CDR3 runs 17 residues. Deletions cut 1 base from V and 1 base from J, with 14 bases between. Germline V gene data show CDR1 as SEHNR and CDR2 as FQNEAQ (reference sequence). The CDR3 here is CASSLDRRFGSNQPQHF. The DNA for the CDR3 is TGTGCCAGCAGCTTAGATAGGAGGTTCGGGAGCAATCAGCCCCAGCATTTT. The full variable domain, its missing parts supplied by reference TRBV7-9 and TRBJ1-5, is DTGVSQNPRHKITKRGQNVTFRCDPISEHNRLYWYRQTLGQGPEFLTYFQNEAQLEKSRLLSDRFSAERPKGSFSTLEIQRTEQGDSAMYLCASSLDRRFGSNQPQHFGDGTRLSIL.

The genes are TRBV7-2 and TRBJ2-5, with 8 bases that match TRBD2. Trimming removed 1 base from V and 1 base from J; junction bases left unmatched: 8. Germline V gene sequence: CDR1 SGHTA, CDR2 FQGNSA. This CDR3 has 17 residues. The CDR3 here is CASSLGRRLAGQETQYF. CDR3 nucleotides: TGTGCCAGCAGCTTAGGGAGGAGGCTAGCGGGCCAAGAGACCCAGTACTTC.

This clonotype has more than one count but fewer than ten. The rearrangement links TRBV28 to TRBJ2-7; D assignment may be TRBD1 or TRBD2 (5 bases each). Germline lookup yields CDR1 MDHEN and CDR2 SYDVKM. CDR3 length: 15 residues. The V gene lost 5 bases and the J gene lost 0 bases, with 14 bases spanning the gap. The CDR3 loop reads CASSPRGRSSYEQYV. The CDR3 DNA sequence: TGTGCCAGCAGTCCTCGGGGCCGGAGCTCCTACGAGCAGTACGTC.

V usage is TRBV15 and J usage is TRBJ2-7; TRBD1 matches 8 bases. Trimming removed 11 bases from V and 2 bases from J; junction bases left unmatched: 5. CDR3 length: 12 amino acids. Germline CDR1 is LNHNV and CDR2 is YYDKDF (reference sequence). CDR3 amino acids: CAVGQGPYEQYV. CDR3 DNA sequence: TGTGCCGTCGGACAGGGCCCCTACGAGCAGTACGTC.

The table lists this clonotype with many counts. The chain combines TRBV7-6 with TRBJ1-1; no clear D gene. The V end was cut by 4 bases, the J end by 0 bases, with 9 bases between. This CDR3 has 14 amino acids. In germline, CDR1 is SGHVS, CDR2 FNYEAQ. The CDR3 DNA sequence: TGTGCCAGCAGCTCAGACGGGGTGAACACTGAAGCTTTCTTT. Amino acids: CASSSDGVNTEAFF.

The chain recombines TRBV10-3 with TRBJ1-1; a weak D match, TRBD1 (6 bases). Per the germline V gene, CDR1 is ENHRY and CDR2 is SYGVKD. The V and J ends lost 0 bases and 6 bases respectively, with 11 bases between them. CDR3 size: 14 residues. In nucleotides, the CDR3 is TGTGCCATCAGTGAGTCGAAGGGGGACGCTGAAGCTTTCTTT. This encodes CAISESKGDAEAFF.

The chain is built from TRBV18 and TRBJ2-7; perhaps TRBD1 as D (5 bases). The CDR3 consists of 14 residues. In germline, CDR1 is KGHSH, CDR2 LQKENI. Trimming cost V 4 bases and J 5 bases, with 15 bases left between them. The CDR3 spells CASSLRTKADEQYV. Written as DNA, the CDR3 is TGTGCCAGCTCACTCCGGACAAAGGCGGACGAGCAGTACGTC.